This T cell receptor (beta chain) was sequenced in a study of human T cells and chemical hapten exposure (dated by TCRdb to the early 2020s). About the investigation overall: For sensitization, 2% DPC in acetone was applied to a 2 cm by 2 cm area of upper inner arm skin. Weekly therapeutic DPC doses were additionally applied to the scalp of patients throughout the roughly 26-week study period. Patch testing was performed on the upper back with Finn chambers containing 0.01% DPC, and the patch tests were scored after 6 days according to International Contact Dermatitis Research Group standards. Most of the patients in the cohort were female, and the cohort covered alopecia areata with under or over 50% scalp involvement, alopecia totalis and alopecia universalis. The libraries were sequenced as a pool, and the TCR yield per sample differed mostly because of small variations in library volumes within the pool. In alopecia patients, the study followed how the peripheral blood TCR repertoire changed in vivo over primary and secondary sensitization to diphenylcyclopropenone (DPC), a hapten. Blood samples were taken from patients before sensitization (week 0) and at 2, 6 and about 24 weeks after DPC sensitization. Blood for TCR sequencing was provided by twenty-nine alopecia patients at one to four time points (pre-sensitization, 2, 6 and 24 weeks). The paper's findings and limits, for the study overall: Repeated subsampling changed both the strength of the expansion versus patch-test correlation and the threshold at which that correlation became significant. Expanded TCRs formed significantly more large CDR3 similarity clusters than pre-sensitization or healthy control sets, consistent with antigen-driven responses. Alopecia, a presumed autoimmune disease, was present in all patients, so the immune response of the patients might differ from that of healthy individuals. DPC sensitization did not change the number of TCRs with a frequency above 1 in 1000, and there was no evidence of changes in global repertoire structure. A positive correlation was found between the number of PT1 expanded TCRs and patch test score, with significance reached at thresholds 8, 16 and 32 but not 4.

On this clonotype itself: The target of this receptor is not known. No base quality information exists; no much larger clone differs at one position.

Library creation used RACE. The listed sequencing device is NextSeq 500. During library preparation, unique molecular identifiers were attached to individual cDNA molecules so that TCRs could be counted quantitatively and reproducibly. For every blood RNA sample, sequencing covered both the TCR alpha and TCR beta chains. Per the source publication's procedure: A median of around 100,000 TCRs per sample was observed, with a range of about 23,224 to 700,000. V, J and CDR3 annotation of the TCR reads was performed with the Decombinator software suite. For the PS versus PT1 abundance plots, all samples were subsampled to the same number of TCRs (28,000). TCRs were defined as expanded if absent before sensitization and observed at least eight times at the 2-week time point. In-frame beta chains were kept once TCRdb had trimmed the public reads at Q25 with fastp and called clones with MiXCR. Each record represents a unique CDR3 protein, reported with the most common genes and DNA among its rows. For this entry, the V and J calls and clone size follow TCRdb and not the study's own pipeline. In this sample the table shows about 350,000 distinct CDR3 sequences, approximately 5.8% of which occur a single time. The top ten clonotypes cover 7% to 10% of the sample.

The germline V gene encodes CDR1 MNHEY and CDR2 SVGEGT. V is reduced by 0 bases and J by 0 bases, leaving a spacing of 15 bases between them. Including the terminal cysteine and phenylalanine, the CDR3 comprises 18 residues. Only the CDR3 DNA is retained, 54 bases long and in frame from the first base. The time point label on this specimen signifies: pre-sensitization, week 0. Reading the label with the study, this specimen's treatment or condition is: therapeutic diphenylcyclopropenone sensitization with weekly scalp DPC. Blood at each patch-test visit was drawn before the patch test was applied. Eligible patients were aged 18 to 70, diagnosed with alopecia, deemed suitable for DPC therapy, and excluded if pregnant. Total RNA was extracted from unfractionated whole blood that had been collected in Tempus Blood RNA tubes.

Recombination connected TRBV6-2 or TRBV6-3 to TRBJ1-3; no D gene call is confident. The receptor's source is a woman younger than 35 with alopecia areata. Some clones in this sample may be carry-over from other donors' samples. This sample comprised whole blood, obtained in connection with sensitization to the hapten diphenylcyclopropenone (DPC). CDR3 protein: CASSYSMYSPSSGNTIYF. The nucleotide sequence is TGTGCCAGCAGTTACTCGATGTACAGCCCGAGCTCTGGAAACACCATATATTTT.